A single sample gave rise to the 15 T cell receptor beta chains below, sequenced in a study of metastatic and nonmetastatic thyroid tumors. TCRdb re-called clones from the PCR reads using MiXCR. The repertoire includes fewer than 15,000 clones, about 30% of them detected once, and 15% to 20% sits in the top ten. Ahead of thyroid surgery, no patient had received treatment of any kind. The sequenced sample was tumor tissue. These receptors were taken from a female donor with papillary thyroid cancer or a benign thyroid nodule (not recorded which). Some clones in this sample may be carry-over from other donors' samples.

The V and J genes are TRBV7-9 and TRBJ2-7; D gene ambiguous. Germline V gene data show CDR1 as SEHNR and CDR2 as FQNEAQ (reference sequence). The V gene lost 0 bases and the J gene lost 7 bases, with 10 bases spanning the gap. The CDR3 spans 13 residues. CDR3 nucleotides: TGTGCCAGCAGCTTAGCGCAGAAGGGTGAGCAGTACTTC. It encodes CASSLAQKGEQYF.

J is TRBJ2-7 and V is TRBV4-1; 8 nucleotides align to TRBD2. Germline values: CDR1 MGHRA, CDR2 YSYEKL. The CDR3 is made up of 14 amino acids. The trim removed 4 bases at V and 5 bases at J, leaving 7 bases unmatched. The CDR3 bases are TGCGCCAGCAGCCTGAGCGGGAGTTATGACGAGCAGTACTTC. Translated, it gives CASSLSGSYDEQYF.

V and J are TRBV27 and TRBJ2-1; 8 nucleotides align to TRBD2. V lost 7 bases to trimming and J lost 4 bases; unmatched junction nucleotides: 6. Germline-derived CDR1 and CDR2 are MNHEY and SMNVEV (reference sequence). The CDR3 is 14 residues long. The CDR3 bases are TGTGCCAGCACGGGCGGGAGGACATACAATGAGCAGTTCTTC. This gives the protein CASTGGRTYNEQFF.

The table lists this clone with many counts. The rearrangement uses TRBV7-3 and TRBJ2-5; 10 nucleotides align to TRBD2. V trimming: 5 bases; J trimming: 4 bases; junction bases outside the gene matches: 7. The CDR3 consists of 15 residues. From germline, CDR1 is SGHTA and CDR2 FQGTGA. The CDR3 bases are TGTGCCAGCAGCCCCGGACTAGCGGCCTCAGAGACCCAGTACTTC. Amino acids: CASSPGLAASETQYF. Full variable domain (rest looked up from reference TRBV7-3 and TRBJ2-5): GAGVSQTPSNKVTEKGKYVELRCDPISGHTALYWYRQSLGQGPEFLIYFQGTGAADDSGLPNDRFFAVRPEGSVSTLKIQRTERGDSAVYLCASSPGLAASETQYFGPGTRLLVL.

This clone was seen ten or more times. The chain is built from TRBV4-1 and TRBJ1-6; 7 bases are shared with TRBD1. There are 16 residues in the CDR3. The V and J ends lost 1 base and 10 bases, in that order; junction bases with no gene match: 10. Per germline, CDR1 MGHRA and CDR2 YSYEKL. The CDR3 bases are TGCGCCAGCAGCCAAGGCCAGGGGACAGTCGGATCACCCCTCCACTTT. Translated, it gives CASSQGQGTVGSPLHF.

The CDR3 sequence: CASSYGGINQPQHF. CDR3 DNA: TGTGCCAGCAGTTATGGGGGGATAAATCAGCCCCAGCATTTT. J is TRBJ1-5 and V is TRBV6-5, with D perhaps matching TRBD1 (5 bases). Germline loops: CDR1 MNHEY, CDR2 SVGAGI. The V end lost 3 bases, the J end lost 4 bases, and 10 bases lay between the germline ends. CDR3 length equals 14 residues.

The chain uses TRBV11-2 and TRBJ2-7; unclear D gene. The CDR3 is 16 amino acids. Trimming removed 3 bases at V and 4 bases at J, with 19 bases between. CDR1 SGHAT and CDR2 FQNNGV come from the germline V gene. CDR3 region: CASSLMSGLVLYEQYF. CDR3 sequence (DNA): TGTGCCAGCAGCTTGATGTCAGGTTTGGTCCTTTACGAGCAGTACTTC.

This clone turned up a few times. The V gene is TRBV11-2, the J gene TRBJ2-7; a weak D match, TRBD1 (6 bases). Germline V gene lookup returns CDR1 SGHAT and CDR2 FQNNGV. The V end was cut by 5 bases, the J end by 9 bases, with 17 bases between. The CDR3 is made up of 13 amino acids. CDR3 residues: CASSPRDKIGQYF. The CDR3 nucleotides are TGTGCCAGCAGCCCTAGGGACAAGATAGGGCAGTACTTC. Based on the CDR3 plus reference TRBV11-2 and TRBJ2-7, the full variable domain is EAGVAQSPRYKIIEKRQSVAFWCNPISGHATLYWYQQILGQGPKLLIQFQNNGVVDDSQLPKDRFSAERLKGVDSTLKIQPAKLEDSAVYLCASSPRDKIGQYFGPGTRLTVT.

CDR3 coding DNA: TGTGCCAGCAGCTCGGACAGGGCGAAAGAGACCCAGTACTTC. Translating it yields CASSSDRAKETQYF. The V and J genes are TRBV7-6 and TRBJ2-5; 8 bases are shared with TRBD1. Losses at the gene ends were 4 bases for V and 3 bases for J; bases not matched to a gene: 4. Germline V gene sequence: CDR1 SGHVS, CDR2 FNYEAQ. The CDR3 is 14 amino acids. Full variable domain (missing parts from reference TRBV7-6 and TRBJ2-5): GAGVSQSPRYKVTKRGQDVALRCDPISGHVSLYWYRQALGQGPEFLTYFNYEAQQDKSGLPNDRFSAERPEGSISTLTIQRTEQRDSAMYRCASSSDRAKETQYFGPGTRLLVL.

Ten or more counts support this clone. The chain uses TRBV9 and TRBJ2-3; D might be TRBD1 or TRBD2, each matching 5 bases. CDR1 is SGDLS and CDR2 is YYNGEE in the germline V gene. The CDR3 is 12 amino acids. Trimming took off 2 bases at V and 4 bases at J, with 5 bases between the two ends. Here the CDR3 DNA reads TGTGCCAGCAGCGTGGGGGCAGATACGCAGTATTTT. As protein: CASSVGADTQYF.

CDR3 nucleotides: TGTGCCAGCAGTGTCGGGAGGATGGAAGAGACCCAGTACTTC. Protein sequence: CASSVGRMEETQYF. The chain links TRBV2 to TRBJ2-5; 7 bases match TRBD2. In germline, CDR1 is SNHLY, CDR2 FYNNEI. The CDR3 is made up of 14 amino acids. Trimming removed 4 bases from V and 3 bases from J; junction bases left unmatched: 5.

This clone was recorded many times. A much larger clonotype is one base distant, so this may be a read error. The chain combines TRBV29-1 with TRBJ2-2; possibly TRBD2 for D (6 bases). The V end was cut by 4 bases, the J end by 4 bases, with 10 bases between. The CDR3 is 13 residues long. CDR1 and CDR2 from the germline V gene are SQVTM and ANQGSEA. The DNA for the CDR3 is TGCAGCGTTGCGGACGGGAGCACCGGGGAGCTGTTTTTT. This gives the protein CSVADGSTGELFF.

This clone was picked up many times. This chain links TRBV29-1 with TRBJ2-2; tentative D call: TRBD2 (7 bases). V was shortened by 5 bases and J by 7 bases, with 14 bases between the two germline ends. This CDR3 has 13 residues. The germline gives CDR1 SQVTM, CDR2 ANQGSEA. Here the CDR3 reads CSVHSGGHGELFF. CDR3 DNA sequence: TGCAGCGTTCATTCCGGGGGGCACGGGGAGCTGTTTTTT.

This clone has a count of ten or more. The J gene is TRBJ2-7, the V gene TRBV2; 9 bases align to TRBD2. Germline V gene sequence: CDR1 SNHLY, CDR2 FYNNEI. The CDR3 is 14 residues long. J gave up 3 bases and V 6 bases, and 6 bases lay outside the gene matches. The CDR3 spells CASRRLAENYEQYF. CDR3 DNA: TGTGCCAGCAGGAGACTAGCGGAAAACTACGAGCAGTACTTC.

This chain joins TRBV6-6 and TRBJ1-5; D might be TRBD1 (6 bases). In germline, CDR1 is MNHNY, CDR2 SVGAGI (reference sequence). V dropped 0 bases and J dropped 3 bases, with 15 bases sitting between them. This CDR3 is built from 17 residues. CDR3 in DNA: TGTGCCAGCAGTTACTCTCGGCCGACAGGATACAATCAGCCCCAGCATTTT. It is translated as CASSYSRPTGYNQPQHF.